The 30 T cell receptor beta chains below come from one sample, sequenced in a study of shared clonotypes between healthy human individuals. Produced via immunoSEQ multiplex PCR; TCRdb's table is partial and in-frame only. The data hold approximately 2.1 million clones, with over 90% observed a single time. Material for sequencing was naive CD4+ T cells from PBMCs. Noted subset: CD45RA+ positively selected. These receptors were obtained from a man between 18 and 29 years old in good health. Some clones in this sample may be carry-over from other donors' samples.

The rearrangement links TRBV10-2 to TRBJ2-5, with TRBD1 matching 9 bases. The CDR3 sequence is 14 residues long. V was clipped by 5 bases and J by 4 bases; unmatched bases: 5. Germline assignment: CDR1 WSHSY and CDR2 SAAADI. The chain's CDR3 is CASSSTGGGETQYF. In nucleotides, the CDR3 is TGCGCCAGCAGTTCGACAGGGGGGGGAGAGACCCAGTACTTC.

The chain links TRBV6-4 to TRBJ1-2; no definite D call. CDR3 length: 13 residues. Trimming took off 3 bases at V and 7 bases at J, with 12 bases between the two ends. CDR1 is MRHNA and CDR2 is SNTAGT in the germline V gene. CDR3 nucleotide sequence: TGTGCCAGCAGTGAGAACCCCCGGTCTGGCTACACCTTC. As protein: CASSENPRSGYTF.

The chain uses TRBV10-1 and TRBJ2-2; D is perhaps TRBD2 (6 bases). Deletions cut 2 bases from V and 4 bases from J, with 8 bases between. Per germline, CDR1 WNHNN and CDR2 SYGVQD (reference sequence). The CDR3 is made up of 14 amino acids. DNA of the CDR3: TGCGCCAGCAGTGAGCCAGCGGGCACCGGGGAGCTGTTTTTT. This codes for CASSEPAGTGELFF.

The chain has TRBV28 and TRBJ1-2, with D perhaps matching TRBD1 (6 bases). Trimming took off 3 bases at V and 2 bases at J, with 16 bases between the two ends. CDR1 is MDHEN and CDR2 is SYDVKM in the germline V gene. The CDR3 runs 16 residues. The CDR3 DNA follows: TGTGCCAGCAGTTTTCGGTATCGGGGGCGAAACTATGGCTACACCTTC. It yields the protein CASSFRYRGRNYGYTF.

As concerns this clone: Different DNA sequences within this sample yield the same CDR3. This chain joins TRBV7-9 and TRBJ1-5, with a possible D match to TRBD1 (6 bases). The CDR3 has 14 amino acids. CDR1 SEHNR and CDR2 FQNEAQ come from the germline V gene (reference sequence). Between the trimmed V and J ends, which lost 4 bases and 3 bases, there was a span of 10 bases. This chain's CDR3 is CASSSTGNNQPQHF. The CDR3 nucleotides are TGTGCCAGCAGCTCAACAGGGAACAATCAGCCCCAGCATTTT.

The chain is built from TRBV11-2 and TRBJ2-3, with D tentatively TRBD1 or TRBD2 (5 bases each). The length of the CDR3 is 14 residues. Between the trimmed V and J ends, which lost 3 bases and 2 bases, there was a span of 9 bases. Germline V CDR1 and CDR2: SGHAT, FQNNGV. This CDR3 reads CASSFRDATDTQYF. In nucleotides, the CDR3 is TGTGCCAGCAGCTTCAGGGACGCCACAGATACGCAGTATTTT.

The J gene is TRBJ2-1, the V gene TRBV28, with D uncertain. V was trimmed by 7 bases and J by 6 bases, leaving 19 bases between them. The germline gives CDR1 MDHEN, CDR2 SYDVKM. The CDR3 sequence is 15 residues long. CDR3 in amino acids: CASTSISKPFNEQFF. The CDR3 nucleotides are TGTGCCAGCACGTCGATCTCAAAGCCCTTCAATGAGCAGTTCTTC.

Worth noting for this clone: One end of the junction varies from germline; a read error may be responsible. The V gene is TRBV28, the J gene TRBJ1-4, with D unresolved. The CDR3 totals 17 residues. Germline loops: CDR1 MDHEN, CDR2 SYDVKM. CDR3 sequence (DNA): TGTGTCAGCAGTTTAGGTAACTTTCGGCGCTTATCAGGAAAACTGTTTTTT. Translation: CVSSLGNFRRLSGKLFF.

This sequence joins TRBV2 and TRBJ1-1; D may be TRBD1 (5 bases). The CDR3 extends over 13 amino acids. CDR1 SNHLY and CDR2 FYNNEI come from the germline V gene. Trimming stripped 6 bases from V and 4 bases from J, with 12 bases between. The CDR3 nucleotides are TGTGCCAGCAGGGCCGGGACGATCACTGAAGCTTTCTTT. Residues: CASRAGTITEAFF. The full variable domain, with the rest looked up from reference TRBV2 and TRBJ1-1, is EPEVTQTPSHQVTQMGQEVILRCVPISNHLYFYWYRQILGQKVEFLVSFYNNEISEKSEIFDDQFSVERPDGSNFTLKIRSTKLEDSAMYFCASRAGTITEAFFGQGTRLTVV.

The V and J genes are TRBV11-3 and TRBJ2-3; 7 bases line up with TRBD2. In germline, CDR1 is SGHNT, CDR2 YENEEA. This CDR3 comprises 16 residues. V lost 6 bases, J lost 4 bases, and 13 bases stayed unmatched. CDR3: CASRPNGRENSDTQYF. For the CDR3, the DNA is TGTGCCAGCAGACCTAATGGGCGGGAGAACTCAGATACGCAGTATTTT.

The chain has TRBV5-1 and TRBJ2-7, with TRBD1 as a possible D gene (7 bases). The CDR3 length is 15 residues. V lost 0 bases and J lost 4, with 14 bases in between. The germline gives CDR1 SGHRS, CDR2 YFSETQ. CDR3 protein: CASSLAGGQLYEQYF. The DNA of the CDR3 is TGCGCCAGCAGCTTGGCCGGGGGACAGTTGTACGAGCAGTACTTC.

The rearrangement joins TRBV7-9 to TRBJ2-7; D possibly uses TRBD1 or TRBD2 (5 bases each). Trimming removed 2 bases at V and 3 bases at J, with 11 bases between. CDR3 length equals 14 residues. The germline gives CDR1 SEHNR, CDR2 FQNEAQ (reference sequence). The CDR3 sequence: CASSLLGEYYEQYF. Here the CDR3 DNA reads TGTGCCAGCAGCTTATTGGGGGAGTACTACGAGCAGTACTTC.

This clone was seen only once. The chain combines TRBV5-6 with TRBJ2-1; D perhaps matches TRBD1 (6 bases). The CDR3 extends over 16 amino acids. V was clipped by 4 bases and J by 4 bases, with 18 bases between them. In germline, CDR1 is SGHDT, CDR2 YYEEEE. This chain's CDR3 is CASSVLPGTMYNEQFF. The CDR3 bases are TGTGCCAGCAGCGTACTCCCGGGGACAATGTACAATGAGCAGTTCTTC.

This chain links TRBV5-1 with TRBJ2-2; D may be TRBD2 (6 bases). Trimming cost V 0 bases and J 6 bases, with 15 bases left between them. This CDR3 has 16 residues. Germline CDR1 and CDR2: SGHRS and YFSETQ. The CDR3 reads CASSLVPGVVAGELFF. In nucleotides, the CDR3 is TGCGCCAGCAGCTTGGTTCCGGGAGTGGTTGCCGGGGAGCTGTTTTTT.

This chain uses TRBV28 with TRBJ1-2; D is unclear. The germline gives CDR1 MDHEN, CDR2 SYDVKM. Trimming cost V 3 bases and J 8 bases, with 10 bases left between them. This CDR3 is 12 amino acids long. The CDR3 DNA reads as TGTGCCAGCAGTTTTTTCGGAGGGGGCTACACCTTC. Protein: CASSFFGGGYTF.

The rearrangement uses TRBV7-3 and TRBJ2-3; D might be TRBD1 or TRBD2, each matching 6 bases. Trimming left V 5 bases short and J 5 bases short, with 11 bases between. This CDR3 has 13 amino acids. Germline lookup yields CDR1 SGHTA and CDR2 FQGTGA. The CDR3 is CASSRKGGDTQYF. The DNA of the CDR3 is TGTGCCAGCAGCAGGAAGGGGGGAGATACGCAGTATTTT.

This chain connects TRBV5-1 to TRBJ2-3; D gene uncertain. Germline V gene lookup returns CDR1 SGHRS and CDR2 YFSETQ. The CDR3 runs 14 residues. Trimming shortened V by 0 bases and J by 5 bases, and 10 bases separated the two germline ends. CDR3 in DNA: TGCGCCAGCAGCTTGGGACAAAAGGGAGATACGCAGTATTTT. Amino acid sequence: CASSLGQKGDTQYF.

The chain joins TRBV5-1 to TRBJ2-3; 10 bases map to TRBD1. The germline V gene has CDR1 SGHRS and CDR2 YFSETQ. The CDR3 is 15 amino acids. Trimming removed 0 bases from V and 4 bases from J; junction bases left unmatched: 2. In DNA, the CDR3 is TGCGCCAGCAGCTTGGCCGGGACAGGGGCAGATACGCAGTATTTT. The encoded protein is CASSLAGTGADTQYF. Together with reference TRBV5-1 and TRBJ2-3, the CDR3 gives the full variable domain: KAGVTQTPRYLIKTRGQQVTLSCSPISGHRSVSWYQQTPGQGLQFLFEYFSETQRNKGNFPGRFSGRQFSNSRSEMNVSTLELGDSALYLCASSLAGTGADTQYFGPGTRLTVL.

The gene calls are TRBV5-1 and TRBJ2-7, with D possibly being TRBD2 (5 bases). The germline V gene has CDR1 SGHRS and CDR2 YFSETQ. The CDR3 is 16 amino acids. Trimming pared 0 bases from V and 0 bases from J, leaving 13 bases between. CDR3 nucleotide sequence: TGCGCCAGCAGCTTGGCCCCGACTATCCTCTCCTACGAGCAGTACTTC. Residues: CASSLAPTILSYEQYF.

This sequence joins TRBV15 and TRBJ2-5; TRBD2 is a possible D gene (5 bases). The germline gives CDR1 LNHNV, CDR2 YYDKDF (reference sequence). With 0 bases removed from V and 5 bases from J, the gap between germline ends came to 13 bases. This CDR3 has 15 amino acids. This CDR3 is CATSRDPAPGETQYF. DNA for the CDR3: TGTGCCACCAGCAGAGATCCCGCTCCGGGGGAGACCCAGTACTTC.

J is TRBJ1-1 and V is TRBV28, with D perhaps matching TRBD1 (5 bases). V lost 3 bases to trimming and J lost 1 base, with 15 bases between them. CDR3 length equals 16 residues. Germline V gene data show CDR1 as MDHEN and CDR2 as SYDVKM. CDR3 amino acids: CASSLEAGWGNTEAFF. The CDR3 region has the DNA TGTGCCAGCAGTTTGGAGGCAGGGTGGGGGAACACTGAAGCTTTCTTT.

The genes are TRBV28 and TRBJ1-2; D is perhaps TRBD1 (5 bases). Per the germline V gene, CDR1 is MDHEN and CDR2 is SYDVKM. The CDR3 consists of 12 residues. V lost 4 bases and J lost 8, with 11 bases in between. CDR3 region: CASSWGTPGYTF. The DNA for the CDR3 is TGTGCCAGCAGTTGGGGGACGCCAGGCTACACCTTC.

Points on this clone: This CDR3 is also generated by other DNA sequences in the sample. CDR3 in DNA: TGTGCCAGCAGTTCTCCGGGACAGGGAATGAACACTGAAGCTTTCTTT. Residues: CASSSPGQGMNTEAFF. The chain recombines TRBV6-6 with TRBJ1-1, with 9 positions matching TRBD1. The CDR3 sequence is 16 residues long. Germline CDR1 MNHNY, CDR2 SVGAGI (reference sequence). Trimming cost V 4 bases and J 0 bases; bases outside gene matches: 6.

The V call is TRBV7-9, the J call TRBJ1-1, with TRBD1 as a possible D gene (6 bases). Trimming pared 8 bases from V and 6 bases from J, leaving 19 bases between. The CDR3 runs to 14 residues. From germline, CDR1 is SEHNR and CDR2 FQNEAQ (reference sequence). The CDR3 protein is CASERTRGLPEAFF. In nucleotides, the CDR3 is TGTGCCAGCGAGAGGACCAGGGGCCTACCTGAAGCTTTCTTT. Supplemented by reference TRBV7-9 and TRBJ1-1, the full variable domain reads DTGVSQNPRHKITKRGQNVTFRCDPISEHNRLYWYRQTLGQGPEFLTYFQNEAQLEKSRLLSDRFSAERPKGSFSTLEIQRTEQGDSAMYLCASERTRGLPEAFFGQGTRLTVV.

The chain is built from TRBV18 and TRBJ1-5, with 7 bases identical to TRBD1. CDR1 and CDR2 (germline): KGHSH, LQKENI. The ends lost 5 bases at V and 5 bases at J; junction bases unmatched: 6. CDR3 length: 14 amino acids. CDR3 nucleotides: TGTGCCAGCTCAAAACAGGGGAAGGATCAGCCCCAGCATTTT. It codes for CASSKQGKDQPQHF.

The rearrangement uses TRBV29-1 and TRBJ2-1; no reliable D call. The CDR3 totals 11 residues. The V gene's germline CDR1 is SQVTM and CDR2 ANQGSEA. The V end lost 4 bases, the J end lost 5 bases, and 6 bases lay between the germline ends. In nucleotides, the CDR3 is TGCAGCGTTGTGCCCAACAATGAGCAGTTCTTC. Translation: CSVVPNNEQFF.

With regard to this clone: The junction does not match germline at one end; this may be a read error. The chain joins TRBV10-3 to TRBJ1-1; D unresolved. CDR3 length: 14 residues. CDR1 ENHRY and CDR2 SYGVKD come from the germline V gene. DNA for the CDR3: TGTGCCATCGGTGAAACAAGGCCGGACACTGAAGCTTTCTTT. This sequence encodes CAIGETRPDTEAFF.

J is TRBJ1-2 and V is TRBV29-1; 8 nucleotides align to TRBD1. The CDR3 consists of 11 residues. Germline V gene sequence: CDR1 SQVTM, CDR2 ANQGSEA. The V gene end was trimmed by 6 bases and the J gene end by 12 bases; junction bases not matched to a gene: 9. CDR3 in DNA: TGCAGCGTCGATGGCGGCAGGGGGCACACCTTC. This gives the protein CSVDGGRGHTF.

The chain is built from TRBV7-2 and TRBJ1-3; D perhaps matches TRBD1 (5 bases). V gave up 5 bases and J gave up 0 bases, with 11 bases separating them. The CDR3 totals 15 residues. CDR1 and CDR2 from the germline V gene are SGHTA and FQGNSA. The CDR3 region has the DNA TGTGCCAGCAGCCTGGGGCCTCCCTCTGGAAACACCATATATTTT. Translation: CASSLGPPSGNTIYF. The entire variable domain, with the rest obtained from reference TRBV7-2 and TRBJ1-3, is as follows: GAGVSQSPSNKVTEKGKDVELRCDPISGHTALYWYRQSLGQGLEFLIYFQGNSAPDKSGLPSDRFSAERTGGSVSTLTIQRTQQEDSAVYLCASSLGPPSGNTIYFGEGSWLTVV.

V usage is TRBV9 and J usage is TRBJ1-5, with D unclear. The V gene's germline CDR1 is SGDLS and CDR2 YYNGEE. With 0 bases removed from V and 7 bases from J, the gap between germline ends came to 8 bases. The CDR3 contains 13 residues. The CDR3, as DNA: TGTGCCAGCAGCGTAGGGATTTGGCAGCCCCAGCATTTT. This gives the protein CASSVGIWQPQHF.